The rows below give T cell receptor beta chains drawn from one sample of a study of vaccination effects on CD4 cells after COVID-19. No antigen has been identified for these receptors. Sequencing used immunoSEQ multiplex PCR; TCRdb keeps in-frame clones, though not all of them. The top ten hold 15% to 20% of the sample, which has fewer than 30,000 clones, around three quarters seen once. Source: CD4+ T cells from PBMCs cultured with HCoV-NL63 spike peptides, taken before COVID-19 vaccination. All receptors come from a human donor who had a prior SARS-CoV-2 infection. The CDR3 runs from the conserved cysteine through the conserved F or W. A D gene is named only where the DNA matches it firmly. Expanded clones are given a class, and other clones once, few, many or no size at all.

clone size	V gene	J gene	D gene	CDR3 protein	CDR3 DNA
-	TRBV28	TRBJ1-5	-	CASRDYRNQPQHF	TGTGCCAGCCGAGATTACAGGAATCAGCCCCAGCATTTT
few	TRBV11-3	TRBJ2-7	TRBD2	CASSQHELALYEQYF	TGTGCCAGCAGCCAGCATGAACTAGCGTTGTACGAGCAGTACTTC
-	TRBV2	TRBJ1-5	-	CASSALEGNQPQHF	TGTGCCAGCAGTGCTCTGGAGGGGAATCAGCCCCAGCATTTT
-	TRBV4-2	TRBJ2-5	TRBD2	CASSQTRLAGGPGSETQYF	TGTGCCAGCAGCCAAACCCGACTAGCGGGGGGGCCTGGGTCAGAGACCCAGTACTTC
once	TRBV9	TRBJ1-3	-	CASSAGTLSSGNTIYF	TGTGCCAGCAGCGCCGGGACGCTGAGCTCTGGAAACACCATATATTTT
-	TRBV15	TRBJ2-2	-	CATSRPNTGELFF	TGTGCCACCAGCAGGCCAAATACCGGGGAGCTGTTTTTT
-	TRBV5-3	TRBJ1-5	TRBD1	CARSCRPTGKGNQPQHF	TGTGCCAGAAGCTGCCGACCGACAGGGAAGGGGAATCAGCCCCAGCATTTT
once	TRBV2	TRBJ2-4	TRBD2	CASSAAAGAPVDF	TGTGCCAGCAGTGCCGCGGCGGGAGCTCCGGTGGACTTC
-	TRBV27	TRBJ1-2	-	CASSSPRTDTGYTF	TGTGCCAGCAGTTCCCCACGGACGGATACGGGCTACACCTTC
-	TRBV30	TRBJ1-5	TRBD1	CAWSSQGNQPQHF	TGTGCCTGGAGTTCACAGGGGAATCAGCCCCAGCATTTT
-	TRBV11-2	TRBJ2-1	-	CASSFTQGVDEQFF	TGTGCCAGCAGCTTCACGCAGGGTGTGGATGAGCAGTTCTTC
-	TRBV5-1	TRBJ1-2	-	CASSSNPDSMAYGYTF	TGCGCCAGCAGCTCAAACCCCGACAGTATGGCCTATGGCTACACCTTC
-	TRBV7-9	TRBJ2-2	-	CASRIQGGGDTGELFF	TGTGCCAGCAGGATCCAAGGGGGCGGGGACACCGGGGAGCTGTTTTTT
-	TRBV1	TRBJ2-7	-	CTSSQRRGTTYEQYF	TGCACCAGCAGCCAAAGGCGGGGAACCACCTACGAGCAGTACTTC
-	TRBV5-1	TRBJ2-5	-	CASSFGLDETQYF	TGCGCCAGCAGCTTCGGACTGGACGAGACCCAGTACTTC
-	TRBV24-1	TRBJ2-7	TRBD2	CATSDNPGTSDEQYF	TGTGCCACCAGTGATAACCCGGGGACTAGTGACGAGCAGTACTTC
-	TRBV6-5	TRBJ1-1	TRBD1	CASRQGAGVDTEAFF	TGTGCCAGCAGACAGGGGGCAGGGGTGGACACTGAAGCTTTCTTT
-	TRBV4-2	TRBJ2-7	-	CASSRTSGTQSSYEQYF	TGTGCCAGCAGCCGCACCTCCGGGACGCAGAGCTCCTACGAGCAGTACTTC
-	TRBV5-1	TRBJ2-1	-	CASSLTGPWGANEQFF	TGCGCCAGCAGCCTCACAGGGCCATGGGGGGCAAATGAGCAGTTCTTC
-	TRBV5-6	TRBJ2-7	TRBD1	CASSVQGYEQYF	TGTGCCAGCAGCGTACAGGGGTACGAGCAGTACTTC
-	TRBV11-2	TRBJ2-3	-	CASSPGGFGTDTQYF	TGTGCCAGCAGCCCCGGGGGTTTCGGCACAGATACGCAGTATTTT
-	TRBV18	TRBJ1-5	-	CASSPASGGSEPQHF	TGTGCCAGCTCACCCGCAAGCGGGGGATCGGAGCCCCAGCATTTT
-	TRBV27	TRBJ2-7	-	CASSLSGTEAAYEQYF	TGTGCCAGCAGTTTATCGGGGACGGAGGCAGCCTACGAGCAGTACTTC
-	TRBV6-5	TRBJ1-1	-	CASSYYMNTEAFF	TGTGCCAGCAGTTACTACATGAACACTGAAGCTTTCTTT
-	TRBV6-6	TRBJ1-1	-	CASSYYGDRTEAFF	TGTGCCAGCAGTTATTATGGGGATCGGACTGAAGCTTTCTTT